Listed below are T cell receptor beta chains from one sample, sequenced in a study of cytomegalovirus exposure and HLA in healthy donors. TCRdb's copy holds only in-frame clones and misses some; the assay was immunoSEQ multiplex PCR. This table has 200,000 to 250,000 clones, about 85% appearing once. Sequencing was done on a sample of PBMCs. The receptors shown here come from a human donor in good health. Each CDR3 is given with its conserved first and last residue. D genes are given only for firm matches. Clone size appears in some rows only: once, few, many, or a class for an expanded clone.

size	J	D	V	CDR3	DNA
-	TRBJ2-3	-	TRBV27	CASSYETGTDTQYF	TGTGCCAGCAGTTACGAAACGGGCACAGATACGCAGTATTTT
-	TRBJ2-1	TRBD2	TRBV29-1	CSLRTSGYNEQFF	TGCAGCCTACGGACTAGCGGTTACAATGAGCAGTTCTTC
-	TRBJ2-7	-	TRBV19	CASSGAGQGYEQYF	TGTGCCAGTAGTGGGGCGGGGCAGGGCTACGAGCAGTACTTC
-	TRBJ2-7	TRBD1	TRBV6-5	CASRPGQGGSYEQYF	TGTGCCAGCAGACCGGGACAGGGTGGCTCCTACGAGCAGTACTTC
-	TRBJ2-5	-	TRBV7-3	CASSPEGGYQETQYF	TGTGCCAGCAGCCCCGAGGGGGGGTACCAAGAGACCCAGTACTTC
-	TRBJ2-7	-	TRBV7-9	CASGGPNYEQYF	TGTGCCAGCGGAGGGCCCAACTACGAGCAGTACTTC
-	TRBJ2-2	TRBD2	TRBV19	CASSKRGLAGGRVTGELFF	TGTGCCAGTAGCAAACGGGGACTAGCGGGAGGTAGAGTAACCGGGGAGCTGTTTTTT
few	TRBJ2-7	TRBD2	TRBV2	CASRRTSGRPSSYEQYF	TGTGCCAGCAGGCGGACTAGCGGGAGGCCAAGCTCCTACGAGCAGTACTTC
-	TRBJ2-5	TRBD2	TRBV5-4	CASSPRGGMDQETQYF	TGTGCCAGCAGCCCTCGGGGGGGGATGGACCAAGAGACCCAGTACTTC
few	TRBJ1-2	TRBD1	TRBV29-1	CSAGQNYGYTF	TGCAGCGCGGGACAGAACTATGGCTACACCTTC
-	TRBJ2-1	TRBD1	TRBV7-9	CASSTPTGGGYNEQFF	TGTGCCAGCAGCACTCCGACAGGGGGCGGCTACAATGAGCAGTTCTTC
-	TRBJ1-3	-	TRBV19	CASSSTGTGNTIYF	TGTGCCAGTAGTTCGACAGGTACAGGAAACACCATATATTTT
-	TRBJ2-3	-	TRBV13	CASSLAREITDTQYF	TGTGCCAGCAGCTTAGCGCGGGAAATCACAGATACGCAGTATTTT
-	TRBJ2-1	TRBD2	TRBV4-2	CASSRREAGGSYNEQFF	TGTGCCAGCAGCCGCCGGGAAGCGGGAGGATCCTACAATGAGCAGTTCTTC
-	TRBJ2-7	-	TRBV6-1	CARVFGPLGSHEQYF	TGTGCCAGGGTTTTCGGTCCACTAGGAAGCCACGAGCAATACTTC
-	TRBJ1-1	-	TRBV6-6	CASSKEGWTEAFF	TGTGCCAGCAGTAAGGAGGGGTGGACTGAAGCTTTCTTT
-	TRBJ2-1	-	TRBV18	CASSPPSTPTYNEQFF	TGTGCCAGCTCACCACCGAGCACCCCTACCTACAATGAGCAGTTCTTC
-	TRBJ2-7	-	TRBV2	CASRDSSTYEQYF	TGTGCCAGCAGGGACAGCAGTACCTACGAGCAGTACTTC
-	TRBJ2-1	TRBD2	TRBV10-2	CASSEGSGGYNEQFF	TGCGCCAGCAGTGAAGGTAGCGGGGGCTACAATGAGCAGTTCTTC
-	TRBJ2-7	TRBD2	TRBV27	CASSDGLAGTYEQYF	TGTGCCAGCAGTGACGGACTAGCGGGAACCTACGAGCAGTACTTC
-	TRBJ2-5	-	TRBV5-1	CASGTGNGETQYF	TGCGCCAGCGGAACAGGGAATGGAGAGACCCAGTACTTC
few	TRBJ2-7	-	TRBV2	CASSARSSEQYF	TGTGCCAGCAGTGCGAGGTCGTCCGAGCAGTACTTC
few	TRBJ2-7	-	TRBV7-2	CASSWAGLNSYEQYF	TGTGCCAGCAGCTGGGCGGGACTCAACTCCTACGAGCAGTACTTC
-	TRBJ1-2	-	TRBV29-1	CSVVDSPTANYGYTF	TGCAGCGTTGTCGACAGTCCGACCGCTAACTATGGCTACACCTTC
-	TRBJ1-5	-	TRBV7-9	CASSLAGPHNQPQHF	TGTGCCAGCAGCTTAGCGGGGCCACACAATCAGCCCCAGCATTTT
-	TRBJ1-4	-	TRBV5-4	CASSSSPEPTNEKLFF	TGTGCCAGCAGCTCGTCCCCCGAGCCCACTAATGAAAAACTGTTTTTT
once	TRBJ2-5	-	TRBV14	CASSQQGKETQYF	TGTGCCAGCAGCCAGCAGGGAAAAGAGACCCAGTACTTC
few	TRBJ2-2	TRBD2	TRBV5-1	CASSFGPRTSGRGGELFF	TGCGCCAGCAGCTTCGGCCCTCGGACTAGCGGGAGGGGCGGGGAGCTGTTTTTT
-	TRBJ1-4	-	TRBV28	CASSPVLGGEKLFF	TGTGCCAGCAGTCCGGTATTGGGGGGAGAAAAACTGTTTTTT
-	TRBJ1-1	-	TRBV7-2	CASRSVQVNTEAFF	TGTGCCAGCAGGTCGGTACAGGTGAACACTGAAGCTTTCTTT
-	TRBJ2-5	TRBD2	TRBV18	CASSPVRTSVGETQYF	TGTGCCAGCTCACCAGTGAGGACTAGCGTTGGGGAGACCCAGTACTTC
-	TRBJ2-7	TRBD1	TRBV23-1	CASSQITGTDSYEQYF	TGCGCCAGCAGTCAAATAACCGGGACAGACTCCTACGAGCAGTACTTC
-	TRBJ1-1	-	TRBV12-5	CASGLGRTEAFF	TGTGCTAGTGGTTTGGGGCGGACTGAAGCTTTCTTT
-	TRBJ2-7	-	TRBV19	CASSIVTGQLNAQYF	TGTGCCAGTAGTATAGTCACGGGTCAGCTCAACGCGCAGTACTTC
-	TRBJ2-2	TRBD1	TRBV6-5	CASSYFGTAGELFF	TGTGCCAGCAGTTACTTTGGGACAGCCGGGGAGCTGTTTTTT
-	TRBJ2-1	-	TRBV7-2	CASSLGAGEQFF	TGTGCCAGCAGCTTAGGGGCGGGCGAGCAGTTCTTC
once	TRBJ1-5	-	TRBV7-8	CASSPTLRGGFSLNQPQHF	TGTGCCAGCAGCCCGACGCTACGGGGGGGATTTAGCTTAAATCAGCCCCAGCATTTT